The next 24 T cell receptor beta chains were all read from a single sample in a study of shared T cell receptors in the human thymus (dated by TCRdb to about 2021). Library prep was done by the immunoSEQ multiplex PCR assay. Held by TCRdb, this immuneACCESS table contains in-frame sequences only and omits some clones. Under half of the omission traces to an unresolved V gene where checked; the cause of the rest is unknown. The table for this sample lists some 700,000 clones; approximately 90% of them were counted only once. The leading ten clones occupy approximately 0.01% of the sample. These data were likewise used in another study, on human thymus T cells.

The sample comprised thymocytes. The receptors originated from a boy under two years old with a congenital heart defect. Donor details come from another sample of the same person, matched by shared clones.

This clone has a single count. The chain combines TRBV27 with TRBJ2-3; D is unclear. CDR3 length: 14 amino acids. Trimming cost V 5 bases and J 0 bases, with 9 bases left between them. CDR1 is MNHEY, CDR2 SMNVEV, per germline (reference sequence). CDR3 in amino acids: CASSAQDSTDTQYF. CDR3 in DNA: TGTGCCAGCAGTGCTCAGGATAGCACAGATACGCAGTATTTT.

V gene TRBV28 combines with J gene TRBJ2-5, with 11 bases lining up with TRBD2. This CDR3 is built from 14 residues. Looked up from germline, CDR1 is MDHEN and CDR2 is SYDVKM. Trimming at V came to 5 bases and at J to 5 bases, leaving 4 bases not matched to a gene. The CDR3 DNA sequence: TGTGCCAGCAGTCCACTAGCGGGAGAGGAGACCCAGTACTTC. Protein: CASSPLAGEETQYF.

The chain joins TRBV21-1 to TRBJ2-7; the listed D gene, TRBD2, was not tested against the DNA. TRBV21-1 is a listed pseudogene. This CDR3 has 15 residues. CDR3 loop: CASTGEGGPSYEQYF. DNA for the CDR3: TGTGCCAGCACTGGTGAGGGAGGACCTTCCTACGAGCAGTACTTC.

J is TRBJ1-1 and V is TRBV19; D is uncertain. The CDR3 has 14 residues. The germline gives CDR1 LNHDA, CDR2 SQIVND (reference sequence). V lost 7 bases and J 8 bases, leaving 20 bases between the germline ends. The chain's CDR3 is CASTSRFEGTEAFF. CDR3 nucleotide sequence: TGTGCCAGTACATCCCGGTTCGAGGGAACCGAAGCTTTCTTT.

The rearrangement joins TRBV6-1 to TRBJ2-3; 7 bases agree with TRBD1. This CDR3 contains 14 residues. Germline assignment: CDR1 MNHNS and CDR2 SASEGT. Germline trimming cut 2 bases from V and 4 bases from J; bases unmatched to any gene: 3. CDR3 DNA sequence: TGTGCCAGCAGTGAATTAGGGGGCCCAGATACGCAGTATTTT. It specifies CASSELGGPDTQYF.

V usage is TRBV6-1 and J usage is TRBJ2-7; D is perhaps TRBD2 (6 bases). This CDR3 comprises 13 residues. Trimming took off 11 bases at V and 5 bases at J, with 19 bases between the two ends. Germline CDR1 MNHNS, CDR2 SASEGT. The CDR3 DNA follows: TGTGCCGCGGGGTGGACCTGGGGCAACGAGCAGTACTTC. Encoded protein: CAAGWTWGNEQYF.

This clone appeared a few times. Other DNA sequences of this sample code for an identical CDR3. The rearrangement joins TRBV18 to TRBJ2-5, with D maybe TRBD2 (6 bases). V lost 3 bases to trimming and J lost 2 bases, with 7 bases between them. Germline loops: CDR1 KGHSH, CDR2 LQKENI. The CDR3 extends over 13 amino acids. The CDR3 is CASSPGLQETQYF. The CDR3 DNA reads TGTGCCAGCTCACCGGGACTGCAAGAGACCCAGTACTTC. Supplemented by reference TRBV18 and TRBJ2-5, the full variable domain reads NAGVMQNPRHLVRRRGQEARLRCSPMKGHSHVYWYRQLPEEGLKFMVYLQKENIIDESGMPKERFSAEFPKEGPSILRIQQVVRGDSAAYFCASSPGLQETQYFGPGTRLLVL.

This clone was recorded once. The gene calls are TRBV30 and TRBJ2-3, with D perhaps TRBD1 (6 bases). Germline loops: CDR1 GTSNPN, CDR2 SVGIG (reference sequence). The CDR3 is made up of 15 amino acids. Between the trimmed V and J ends, which lost 4 bases and 1 base, there was a span of 15 bases. The CDR3 sequence: CAWKGTPRRTDTQYF. In nucleotides, the CDR3 is TGTGCCTGGAAGGGGACACCCAGGCGCACAGATACGCAGTATTTT.

This chain links TRBV16 with TRBJ2-7; the D gene is possibly TRBD2 (7 bases). Per germline, CDR1 KGHSY and CDR2 FQNENV. The CDR3 extends over 14 amino acids. V was cut by 2 bases and J by 6 bases, with 14 bases left in between. Here the CDR3 reads CASSQPGGGGEQYF. The CDR3 DNA sequence: TGTGCCAGCAGCCAACCTGGCGGGGGCGGCGAGCAGTACTTC.

The chain recombines TRBV6-6 with TRBJ1-5, with D possibly matching TRBD1 (5 bases). CDR3 length: 12 amino acids. Trimming took off 6 bases at V and 10 bases at J, with 13 bases between the two ends. CDR1 and CDR2 from the germline V gene are MNHNY and SVGAGI (reference sequence). This CDR3 is CASRGGVSPQHF. The CDR3 DNA follows: TGTGCCAGCAGGGGAGGGGTGTCCCCCCAGCATTTT.

This sequence joins TRBV27 and TRBJ2-1; 9 bases are a match to TRBD1. V gave up 1 base and J gave up 8 bases; unmatched junction bases: 6. Germline V CDR1 and CDR2: MNHEY, SMNVEV (reference sequence). The CDR3 is made up of 15 amino acids. CDR3 sequence: CASSLLGQGRYEQFF. CDR3 coding DNA: TGTGCCAGCAGTTTATTGGGACAGGGAAGGTATGAGCAGTTCTTC.

J is TRBJ2-7 and V is TRBV15; D may be TRBD1 (7 bases). V shed 2 bases and J shed 3 bases, with 23 bases lying between them. This CDR3 region has 18 residues. CDR1 is LNHNV, CDR2 YYDKDF, per germline (reference sequence). The CDR3 DNA reads as TGTGCCACCAGCAGAAAGGGAGGTACAGGGGTGGAGGTCTACGAGCAGTACTTC. Amino acids: CATSRKGGTGVEVYEQYF.

This chain uses TRBV21-1 with TRBJ2-3; the table calls TRBD2, which could not be checked here. TRBV21-1 is a pseudogene locus. The CDR3 covers 18 residues. The CDR3 is CASSKGATGTRAIDTQYF. The CDR3, as DNA: TGTGCCAGCAGCAAAGGAGCCACCGGGACTAGAGCGATTGATACGCAGTATTTT.

J is TRBJ2-2 and V is TRBV7-9, with 13 bases that match TRBD2. V gave up 3 bases and J gave up 5 bases; unmatched junction bases: 6. Germline V gene sequence: CDR1 SEHNR, CDR2 FQNEAQ (reference sequence). This CDR3 is built from 17 residues. The CDR3 is CASSLGLAGRATGELFF. The CDR3 DNA sequence: TGTGCCAGCAGCTTGGGACTAGCGGGGAGAGCTACCGGGGAGCTGTTTTTT.

The chain has TRBV29-1 and TRBJ2-1, with 10 bases that match TRBD2. Germline-derived CDR1 and CDR2 are SQVTM and ANQGSEA. V lost 0 bases, J lost 4 bases, and 15 bases stayed unmatched. CDR3 size: 19 residues. As DNA, the CDR3 is TGCAGCGTTGAAGATCTCGGTCGGGAACTAGCGGGATTGTACAATGAGCAGTTCTTC. The encoded protein is CSVEDLGRELAGLYNEQFF.

This chain connects TRBV11-3 to TRBJ2-1; 7 bases align to TRBD1. The junction had 12 bases not matched to a gene; V was cut back by 6 bases and J by 7 bases. The CDR3 covers 15 residues. Looked up from germline, CDR1 is SGHNT and CDR2 is YENEEA. The CDR3 nucleotides read TGTGCCAGCAGACCGGACGCGACAGGGAAGAATGAGCAGTTCTTC. This codes for CASRPDATGKNEQFF.

This clone appeared a single time. The chain employs TRBV6-5 and TRBJ2-7, with 8 nucleotides matching TRBD1. CDR3 length: 16 amino acids. Germline loops: CDR1 MNHEY, CDR2 SVGAGI. After removal of 2 bases from V and 0 bases from J, the junction contained 6 bases not matched to a gene. In DNA form, the CDR3 reads TGTGCCAGCAGTTACGAAGAACAGGGGGGCTCCTACGAGCAGTACTTC. This sequence encodes CASSYEEQGGSYEQYF.

The chain links TRBV25-1 to TRBJ2-7; TRBD1 agrees at 8 bases. CDR1 is MGHDK, CDR2 SYGVNS, per germline. The CDR3 has 16 amino acids. The V segment lost 3 bases and the J segment 5 bases; nucleotides outside the gene matches: 12. CDR3 loop: CASSDGTGSPLDEQYF. Here the CDR3 DNA reads TGTGCCAGCAGTGACGGGACAGGAAGCCCCCTGGACGAGCAGTACTTC.

This clone was seen just once. V and J are TRBV12-5 and TRBJ1-2; weak D call: TRBD1 (5 bases). V was clipped by 1 base and J by 0 bases, with 15 bases between them. The CDR3 runs to 17 residues. From germline, CDR1 is LGHNT and CDR2 FRNRAP. The CDR3 DNA reads TGTGCTAGTGGTTTGGCCCCAGCTGACAGATCTAACTATGGCTACACCTTC. It translates to CASGLAPADRSNYGYTF. The whole variable domain, remainder taken from reference TRBV12-5 and TRBJ1-2, is DARVTQTPRHKVTEMGQEVTMRCQPILGHNTVFWYRQTMMQGLELLAYFRNRAPLDDSGMPKDRFSAEMPDATLATLKIQPSEPRDSAVYFCASGLAPADRSNYGYTFGSGTRLTVV.

This clone has a handful of counts. The chain joins TRBV27 to TRBJ1-1, with TRBD1 matching over 10 bases. J lost 5 bases, V lost 7 bases, and 4 bases had no gene match. Looked up from germline, CDR1 is MNHEY and CDR2 is SMNVEV (reference sequence). This CDR3 has 13 amino acids. This CDR3 reads CASTDRGRTEAFF. As DNA, the CDR3 is TGTGCCAGCACGGACAGGGGGAGGACTGAAGCTTTCTTT.

The chain couples TRBV5-4 to TRBJ1-4; no firm D call. The CDR3 spans 13 residues. V lost 4 bases and J lost 10, with 14 bases in between. Germline loops: CDR1 SGHNT, CDR2 YYREEE (reference sequence). The CDR3 sequence: CASSTALRGKLFF. DNA of the CDR3: TGTGCCAGCAGCACGGCCCTCCGGGGAAAACTGTTTTTT.

The gene calls are TRBV5-4 and TRBJ2-1; D possibly corresponds to TRBD1 (6 bases). Between the trimmed V and J ends, which lost 2 bases and 0 bases, there was a span of 15 bases. CDR1 and CDR2 from the germline V gene are SGHNT and YYREEE (reference sequence). The length of the CDR3 is 17 residues. CDR3: CASSLAARGSSYNEQFF. CDR3 sequence (DNA): TGTGCCAGCAGCTTAGCGGCCAGGGGAAGCTCCTACAATGAGCAGTTCTTC.

CDR3 sequence (DNA): TGTGCCAGCTCCCCCGCGCAGGGTGGCGCTGGGGGCAATCAGCCCCAGCATTTT. It yields the protein CASSPAQGGAGGNQPQHF. V is TRBV27 and J is TRBJ1-5, with a tentative D call TRBD1 (5 bases). CDR1 and CDR2 from the germline V gene are MNHEY and SMNVEV (reference sequence). The ends were cut back, 8 bases at V and 2 bases at J, with 25 bases in the middle. This CDR3 is 18 amino acids long.

DNA of the CDR3: TGTGCCAGCAGCTCCCAACCTGCGGACAGGTACTATGGCTACACCTTC. It is translated as CASSSQPADRYYGYTF. The chain joins TRBV7-2 to TRBJ1-2; TRBD1 agrees at 7 bases. The ends lost 4 bases at V and 3 bases at J; junction bases unmatched: 11. Germline V gene data show CDR1 as SGHTA and CDR2 as FQGNSA. CDR3 size: 16 residues.